The 30 T cell receptor beta chains below come from one sample, sequenced in a study of T cells in Graves' hyperthyroidism and ophthalmopathy (dated by TCRdb to between 2018 and 2021). The library was generated by multiplex PCR. The instrument was an Illumina HiSeq 2000. The TCR beta CDR3 regions were amplified from the RNA transcripts. For the first round of RT-PCR on the TCR CDR3, the HTBI primer set was used together with the Qiagen OneStep RT-PCR kit. TCRdb reprocessed the public reads (quality trimming at Q25 with fastp, clone calling with MiXCR) and kept in-frame beta chains. Identical CDR3 proteins give one entry, which carries the most common genes and DNA. In this sample the table shows about 400,000 distinct CDR3 sequences, about 14% of which occur a single time. Around 19% of the sample comes from the top ten. Sequences were obtained from blood. These receptors were collected from a woman in her thirties with Graves' ophthalmopathy.

This clonotype was seen only a few times. The rearrangement uses TRBV28 and TRBJ2-1; TRBD2 is a possible D gene (5 bases). CDR1 and CDR2 (germline): MDHEN, SYDVKM. Trimming cost V 3 bases and J 4 bases, with 22 bases left between them. The CDR3 length is 18 residues. The CDR3 loop is CASSFYGPTVRAYNEQFF. The CDR3 DNA follows: TGTGCCAGCAGTTTTTACGGCCCGACTGTGAGGGCATACAATGAGCAGTTCTTC.

In this sample, this clonotype turned up once. The rearrangement joins TRBV19 to TRBJ1-5, with 9 bases lining up with TRBD1. Germline loops: CDR1 LNHDA, CDR2 SQIVND (reference sequence). This CDR3 is 15 amino acids long. The trim removed 2 bases at V and 6 bases at J, leaving 5 bases unmatched. The CDR3 loop is CASSIWDREAQPQHF. CDR3 sequence (DNA): TGTGCCAGTAGTATATGGGACAGGGAGGCTCAGCCCCAGCATTTT.

This clonotype has just a few counts. The rearrangement uses TRBV6-6 and TRBJ1-2; a possible D gene is TRBD1 (6 bases). V lost 0 bases and J lost 3, with 11 bases in between. Germline CDR1 MNHNY, CDR2 SVGAGI (reference sequence). This CDR3 comprises 15 residues. This chain's CDR3 is CASSYSRGVDYGYTF. The DNA for the CDR3 is TGTGCCAGCAGTTACTCCAGGGGCGTTGACTATGGCTACACCTTC.

The table lists this clonotype with many counts. The V gene is TRBV7-9, the J gene TRBJ1-1; the match to TRBD1 covers 7 bases. The ends lost 2 bases at V and 7 bases at J; junction bases unmatched: 13. This CDR3 has 16 residues. CDR1 is SEHNR and CDR2 is FQNEAQ in the germline V gene (reference sequence). CDR3 bases: TGTGCCAGCAGCTTAAACGCCAAGACAGGGCCCTTTGAAGCTTTCTTT. Translated, it gives CASSLNAKTGPFEAFF.

In its sample, this clonotype was seen a few times. The rearrangement uses TRBV19 and TRBJ1-6; D possibly corresponds to TRBD1 (6 bases). Trimming removed 6 bases from V and 9 bases from J, with 15 bases in between. The CDR3 loop spans 14 amino acids. Germline V gives CDR1 LNHDA, CDR2 SQIVND (reference sequence). The CDR3 region has the DNA TGTGCCAGTAGCCCTGGTACAGGGATTTCACCCCTCCACTTT. Amino acid sequence: CASSPGTGISPLHF.

This clonotype was seen repeatedly, ten times or more. V usage is TRBV12-3 or TRBV12-4 and J usage is TRBJ1-3; D is undetermined. CDR3 length: 12 residues. The germline V and J ends were trimmed by 8 bases and 0 bases, with 5 bases remaining between them. CDR3 region: CASPSSGNTIYF. CDR3 sequence (DNA): TGTGCCAGCCCTAGCTCTGGAAACACCATATATTTT.

This clonotype occurred many times. The chain uses TRBV15 and TRBJ1-5; D is possibly TRBD1 (5 bases). The V end was cut by 5 bases, the J end by 0 bases, with 23 bases between. The CDR3 contains 19 residues. Germline V gives CDR1 LNHNV, CDR2 YYDKDF (reference sequence). CDR3 protein: CATSLVWGRGRYSNQPQHF. CDR3 DNA: TGTGCCACCAGCCTCGTCTGGGGAAGGGGACGCTATAGCAATCAGCCCCAGCATTTT. The full variable domain, with the rest looked up from reference TRBV15 and TRBJ1-5, is DAMVIQNPRYQVTQFGKPVTLSCSQTLNHNVMYWYQQKSSQAPKLLFHYYDKDFNNEADTPDNFQSRRPNTSFCFLDIRSPGLGDTAMYLCATSLVWGRGRYSNQPQHFGDGTRLSIL.

This clonotype came up many times. The chain employs TRBV18 and TRBJ1-2; D not resolved. Germline lookup yields CDR1 KGHSH and CDR2 LQKENI. CDR3 length: 13 residues. Trimming removed 1 base at V and 6 bases at J, with 9 bases between. DNA for the CDR3: TGTGCCAGCTCACCACGAGAGGTCCATGGCTACACCTTC. As protein: CASSPREVHGYTF.

In its sample, this clonotype was seen many times. The gene calls are TRBV20-1 and TRBJ1-1, with 9 positions matching TRBD1. This CDR3 spans 18 amino acids. The germline CDR1 and CDR2 sequences are DFQATT and SNEGSKA (reference sequence). V dropped 3 bases and J dropped 0; count of bases not matched to a gene: 14. CDR3 region: CSARLAQGARDMNTEAFF. For the CDR3, the DNA is TGCAGTGCTAGGTTGGCACAGGGGGCGAGGGATATGAACACTGAAGCTTTCTTT.

This clonotype was detected many times. The chain couples TRBV5-1 to TRBJ1-6, with D perhaps TRBD1 (5 bases). Germline V lookup: CDR1 SGHRS, CDR2 YFSETQ. This CDR3 is built from 14 residues. Trimming pared 0 bases from V and 10 bases from J, leaving 11 bases between. CDR3 nucleotides: TGCGCCAGCAGCTTGGAGGGCAGGGTCTCACCCCTCCACTTT. It specifies CASSLEGRVSPLHF.

This clonotype was seen ten or more times. V gene TRBV7-8 combines with J gene TRBJ1-5; D unclear. The V end lost 1 base, the J end lost 0 bases, and 10 bases lay between the germline ends. Germline CDR1 is SGHVS and CDR2 is FQNEAQ. This CDR3 is built from 16 residues. CDR3 bases: TGTGCCAGCAGCTTAGGGCTAAGGGTTAGCAATCAGCCCCAGCATTTT. This codes for CASSLGLRVSNQPQHF.

Many counts were recorded for this clonotype. This chain uses TRBV4-1 with TRBJ2-2; 8 bases line up with TRBD1. V shed 6 bases, J shed 4 bases, and the junction held 4 bases outside the gene matches. This CDR3 is 14 amino acids long. The germline gives CDR1 MGHRA, CDR2 YSYEKL. CDR3 bases: TGCGCCAGCAGGGGTACAGGGGGCACCGGGGAGCTGTTTTTT. Its translation is CASRGTGGTGELFF.

This clonotype was recorded a few times. This chain links TRBV7-3 with TRBJ2-5; 9 bases are a match to TRBD2. Germline-derived CDR1 and CDR2 are SGHTA and FQGTGA. The V segment lost 3 bases and the J segment 5 bases; nucleotides outside the gene matches: 7. The CDR3 has 15 residues. CDR3 bases: TGTGCCAGCAGCTTGGGGCGGGGGGGCGGTGAGACCCAGTACTTC. Encoded protein: CASSLGRGGGETQYF.

This clonotype was found a few times. The chain joins TRBV7-9 to TRBJ2-1; 13 bases agree with TRBD2. This CDR3 has 14 amino acids. The germline gives CDR1 SEHNR, CDR2 FQNEAQ (reference sequence). J was trimmed by 7 bases and V by 7 bases; bases with no gene match: 4. The CDR3, as DNA: TGTGCCAGCATTACTAGCGGGGGGGCGAATGAGCAGTTCTTC. This sequence encodes CASITSGGANEQFF.

This clonotype occurred many times. The rearrangement uses TRBV29-1 and TRBJ2-7; a weak D match, TRBD2 (6 bases). Trimming took off 4 bases at V and 5 bases at J, with 12 bases between the two ends. The CDR3 loop spans 12 amino acids. Germline loops: CDR1 SQVTM, CDR2 ANQGSEA. The CDR3 region has the DNA TGCAGCGTTGGTTGGGGGGTGAACGAGCAGTACTTC. It is translated as CSVGWGVNEQYF.

Regarding this clonotype: One end of the junction fails to match germline, which may point to a read error. The V and J genes are TRBV12-3 or TRBV12-4 and TRBJ1-1; D ambiguous. The CDR3 is 13 residues long. The CDR3 nucleotides read TGTACCAGCAGTACCGAGTGGAACACTGAAGCTTTCTTT. Residues: CTSSTEWNTEAFF.

This clonotype was detected many times. This chain joins TRBV2 and TRBJ1-5, with 9 positions matching TRBD1. With 4 bases clipped from V and 7 bases from J, the junction kept 8 bases outside the gene matches. CDR3 length: 15 residues. The germline V gene encodes CDR1 SNHLY and CDR2 FYNNEI. The chain's CDR3 is CASSGGGQGGQPQHF. In nucleotides, the CDR3 is TGTGCCAGCAGTGGAGGGGGACAGGGAGGCCAGCCCCAGCATTTT.

This clonotype was seen repeatedly, ten times or more. This chain joins TRBV2 and TRBJ1-1; D unclear. V lost 3 bases and J 4 bases, leaving 9 bases between the germline ends. Germline lookup yields CDR1 SNHLY and CDR2 FYNNEI. There are 13 residues in the CDR3. The CDR3 loop is CASSDEGGTEAFF. The CDR3 DNA sequence: TGTGCCAGCAGTGATGAGGGTGGCACTGAAGCTTTCTTT.

This clonotype was observed many times. V and J are TRBV2 and TRBJ1-2; weak D call: TRBD1 (5 bases). Germline CDR1 reads SNHLY; CDR2 reads FYNNEI. The V and J ends lost 8 bases and 7 bases respectively, with 26 bases between them. This CDR3 is built from 16 residues. CDR3 sequence (DNA): TGTGCCAGCCTGGTGACCGGGACCCCGAGCAGTCGTGGCTACACCTTC. Translated: CASLVTGTPSSRGYTF.

This clonotype was picked up many times. The chain combines TRBV27 with TRBJ2-2; TRBD2 might be the D (5 bases). Trimming took off 6 bases at V and 3 bases at J, with 11 bases between the two ends. The CDR3 contains 14 residues. Germline-derived CDR1 and CDR2 are MNHEY and SMNVEV (reference sequence). The CDR3 region is CASSTTGDTGELFF. The CDR3 DNA reads TGTGCCAGCAGCACGACCGGGGACACCGGGGAGCTGTTTTTT.

The CDR3 loop is CASSSSRSQTQYF. Written as DNA, the CDR3 is TGTGCCAGCAGCTCCTCCCGGAGCCAGACCCAGTACTTC. J is TRBJ2-5 and V is TRBV5-4; no clear D gene. Germline CDR1 is SGHNT and CDR2 is YYREEE (reference sequence). Trimming shortened V by 3 bases and J by 6 bases, and 12 bases separated the two germline ends. The CDR3 contains 13 residues.

This clonotype was recorded many times. V and J are TRBV15 and TRBJ2-1; 9 bases line up with TRBD2. Unmatched junction bases numbered 6, after V lost 3 bases and J lost 6 bases. The CDR3 contains 15 residues. CDR1 and CDR2 (germline): LNHNV, YYDKDF (reference sequence). CDR3 DNA: TGTGCCACCAGCAGTTATAGCGGGGGCCTCAATGAGCAGTTCTTC. As protein: CATSSYSGGLNEQFF.

This clonotype occurred many times. The rearrangement links TRBV12-3 or TRBV12-4 to TRBJ1-1; TRBD1 matches at 10 bases. This CDR3 comprises 14 residues. Trimming removed 6 bases from V and 4 bases from J; junction bases left unmatched: 5. CDR3 sequence reads: CASSRQGASTEAFF. The CDR3 DNA reads TGTGCCAGCAGCCGACAGGGGGCAAGCACTGAAGCTTTCTTT.

This clonotype was found a few times. The chain is built from TRBV7-9 and TRBJ2-1; D is perhaps TRBD1 (6 bases). The CDR3 loop spans 14 amino acids. Germline V CDR1 and CDR2: SEHNR, FQNEAQ (reference sequence). Trimming pared 6 bases from V and 8 bases from J, leaving 17 bases between. This CDR3 is CASSAKGDIDEQFF. The CDR3 region has the DNA TGTGCCAGCAGTGCGAAGGGGGATATTGATGAGCAGTTCTTC. Together with reference TRBV7-9 and TRBJ2-1, the CDR3 gives the full variable domain: DTGVSQNPRHKITKRGQNVTFRCDPISEHNRLYWYRQTLGQGPEFLTYFQNEAQLEKSRLLSDRFSAERPKGSFSTLEIQRTEQGDSAMYLCASSAKGDIDEQFFGPGTRLTVL.

The V and J genes are TRBV5-1 and TRBJ2-7; D may be TRBD2 (5 bases). Germline CDR1 is SGHRS and CDR2 is YFSETQ. V was trimmed by 2 bases and J by 7 bases, leaving 16 bases between them. The length of the CDR3 is 14 residues. The CDR3 region is CASSFLGDGGEQYF. In DNA, the CDR3 is TGCGCCAGCAGCTTTCTGGGAGACGGTGGGGAGCAGTACTTC.

This clonotype was found many times. The chain recombines TRBV6-1 with TRBJ2-7; tentative D call: TRBD1 (6 bases). CDR3 length equals 14 residues. With 7 bases removed from V and 2 bases from J, the gap between germline ends came to 15 bases. Germline lookup yields CDR1 MNHNS and CDR2 SASEGT. CDR3 sequence (DNA): TGTGCCAGCATTATTACGGCAGGGGCCTACGAGCAGTACTTC. Encoded protein: CASIITAGAYEQYF.

This clonotype showed up many times. This chain uses TRBV4-1 with TRBJ2-5, with 10 positions matching TRBD2. V dropped 1 base and J dropped 4; count of bases not matched to a gene: 12. In germline, CDR1 is MGHRA, CDR2 YSYEKL. The CDR3 contains 18 residues. The CDR3 DNA reads TGCGCCAGCAGCCAAGGACTAGCGGGTGGCGGAGGTTCAGAGACCCAGTACTTC. Its protein is CASSQGLAGGGGSETQYF.

The chain has TRBV12-3 or TRBV12-4 and TRBJ1-1; D is unresolved. V was pared by 8 bases and J by 4 bases, with 8 bases between. This CDR3 spans 11 amino acids. The CDR3 here is CASGRGTEAFF. For the CDR3, the DNA is TGTGCCAGCGGGAGAGGCACTGAAGCTTTCTTT.

This clonotype was recorded many times. The chain links TRBV3-1 to TRBJ2-7; D is perhaps TRBD2 (6 bases). Trimming cost V 4 bases and J 0 bases, with 13 bases left between them. The CDR3 is made up of 15 amino acids. Looked up from germline, CDR1 is LGHDT and CDR2 is YNNKEL (reference sequence). The CDR3 DNA follows: TGTGCCAGCAGCCGTGGGAGGCTTTCCTCCTACGAGCAGTACTTC. Amino acids: CASSRGRLSSYEQYF.

This clonotype was detected ten times or more. This chain's CDR3 is CASSLVGEDTQYF. The CDR3 DNA is TGTGCCAGCAGCTTAGTAGGAGAAGATACGCAGTATTTT. The gene calls are TRBV7-9 and TRBJ2-3; no definite D call. The CDR3 is 13 residues long. CDR1 SEHNR and CDR2 FQNEAQ come from the germline V gene (reference sequence). Trimming removed 1 base at V and 5 bases at J, with 7 bases between.